The 32 T cell receptor beta chains below come from one sample, sequenced in a study of blood T cell repertoires in COVID-19. This table comes from immunoSEQ multiplex PCR, and its TCRdb copy is limited to in-frame clones, with some not included. The profile shows about 210,000 clones, around 90% of them singletons. The specimen sequenced was peripheral blood. The receptors were sampled from a man between 60 and 75 years old with acute or convalescent COVID-19.

The chain uses TRBV7-6 and TRBJ2-2; 10 bases line up with TRBD2. Losses at the gene ends were 1 base for V and 3 bases for J; bases not matched to a gene: 5. Germline V gene sequence: CDR1 SGHVS, CDR2 FNYEAQ. The CDR3 totals 17 residues. DNA for the CDR3: TGTGCCAGCAGCTTAGGGCCTAGCGGGGGCTACACCGGGGAGCTGTTTTTT. This gives the protein CASSLGPSGGYTGELFF.

The J gene is TRBJ1-3, the V gene TRBV3-1 (or the pseudogene TRBV3-2); D remains ambiguous. Germline CDR1 and CDR2: LGHDT and YNNKEL (reference sequence). The CDR3 sequence is 12 residues long. V was clipped by 7 bases and J by 3 bases, with 7 bases between them. CDR3: CASTGGGNTIYF. CDR3 sequence (DNA): TGTGCCAGCACCGGAGGTGGAAACACCATATATTTT.

This clone occurred once. This sequence joins TRBV5-6 and TRBJ2-1, with D possibly matching TRBD2 (6 bases). Trimming removed 1 base at V and 2 bases at J, with 16 bases between. The CDR3 covers 17 residues. Germline assignment: CDR1 SGHDT and CDR2 YYEEEE. This CDR3 reads CASSLFLASDTYNEQFF. In DNA, the CDR3 is TGTGCCAGCAGCTTGTTTCTGGCTAGCGATACCTACAATGAGCAGTTCTTC.

This chain joins TRBV30 and TRBJ2-7, with D perhaps matching TRBD2 (5 bases). The CDR3 sequence is 12 residues long. Germline V gene lookup returns CDR1 GTSNPN and CDR2 SVGIG (reference sequence). Trimming took off 3 bases at V and 1 base at J, with 7 bases between the two ends. The CDR3 here is CAWREGSYEQYF. The CDR3 DNA sequence: TGTGCCTGGAGAGAGGGATCCTACGAGCAGTACTTC.

The gene calls are TRBV15 and TRBJ1-4; possibly TRBD1 for D (6 bases). The germline V and J ends were trimmed by 7 bases and 7 bases, with 13 bases remaining between them. The CDR3 loop spans 13 amino acids. The germline gives CDR1 LNHNV, CDR2 YYDKDF (reference sequence). The CDR3 sequence is CATKTTGLEKLFF. The CDR3 region has the DNA TGTGCCACCAAGACTACAGGGCTTGAAAAACTGTTTTTT.

This rearrangement joins TRBV10-3 to TRBJ2-7, with D uncertain. The CDR3 is made up of 14 amino acids. The V and J ends lost 4 bases and 4 bases respectively, with 14 bases between them. The germline gives CDR1 ENHRY, CDR2 SYGVKD. The CDR3 here is CAISVRPDGYEQYF. For the CDR3, the DNA is TGTGCCATCAGTGTCCGCCCTGACGGGTACGAGCAGTACTTC.

This chain connects TRBV9 to TRBJ2-2; 10 bases align to TRBD1. CDR3 length equals 17 residues. CDR1 and CDR2 (germline): SGDLS, YYNGEE. J lost 6 bases, V lost 0 bases, and 8 bases had no gene match. CDR3 residues: CASSVAAGQGVPGELFF. CDR3 bases: TGTGCCAGCAGCGTAGCAGCAGGACAGGGGGTGCCCGGGGAGCTGTTTTTT.

This clone has a handful of counts. The V and J genes are TRBV9 and TRBJ2-5; D is undetermined. This CDR3 is built from 13 residues. CDR1 and CDR2 from the germline V gene are SGDLS and YYNGEE. Trimming removed 0 bases at V and 7 bases at J, with 10 bases between. The CDR3 is CASSVEEEVTQYF. CDR3 nucleotides: TGTGCCAGCAGCGTAGAGGAAGAGGTGACCCAGTACTTC.

This chain links TRBV28 with TRBJ2-3, with TRBD2 matching 14 bases. Germline values: CDR1 MDHEN, CDR2 SYDVKM. The junction had 17 bases not matched to a gene; V was cut back by 7 bases and J by 5 bases. The CDR3 totals 19 residues. The CDR3 sequence is CASNLVGGLAGVQGDTQYF. CDR3 coding DNA: TGTGCCAGCAACCTGGTGGGGGGACTAGCGGGGGTCCAGGGAGATACGCAGTATTTT.

The chain has TRBV7-8 and TRBJ1-5; 7 nucleotides agree with TRBD1. V trimming: 5 bases; J trimming: 7 bases; junction bases outside the gene matches: 8. The CDR3 has 14 amino acids. Germline CDR1 is SGHVS and CDR2 is FQNEAQ. The CDR3 region is CASSQNRGGQPQHF. The CDR3 nucleotides read TGTGCCAGCAGCCAAAACAGGGGCGGGCAGCCCCAGCATTTT.

The DNA of the CDR3 is TGTGCCAGCAGTCCCCACCCTGGGGGGGTCCACGCATCACCCCTCCACTTT. It encodes CASSPHPGGVHASPLHF. The J gene is TRBJ1-6, the V gene TRBV28; maybe TRBD1 (5 bases). Germline V gives CDR1 MDHEN, CDR2 SYDVKM. This CDR3 has 17 residues. V dropped 5 bases and J dropped 10 bases, with 24 bases sitting between them.

The rearrangement uses TRBV11-3 and TRBJ2-2; 8 bases map to TRBD1. Germline CDR1 reads SGHNT; CDR2 reads YENEEA. This CDR3 is built from 16 residues. The ends lost 3 bases at V and 6 bases at J; junction bases unmatched: 9. For the CDR3, the DNA is TGTGCCAGCAGCTTCCGAGGACAGGGAGGCTCCGGGGAGCTGTTTTTT. As protein: CASSFRGQGGSGELFF.

The rearrangement uses TRBV19 and TRBJ2-5; maybe TRBD1 (5 bases). The V end lost 3 bases, the J end lost 1 base, and 18 bases lay between the germline ends. CDR3 length equals 17 residues. CDR1 LNHDA and CDR2 SQIVND come from the germline V gene (reference sequence). CDR3 residues: CASSISLLTETQETQYF. In DNA form, the CDR3 reads TGTGCCAGTAGTATCTCCCTCCTGACAGAAACCCAAGAGACCCAGTACTTC.

The chain uses TRBV24-1 and TRBJ1-2; maybe TRBD1 (5 bases). This CDR3 comprises 11 residues. V was trimmed by 2 bases and J by 14 bases, leaving 11 bases between them. Germline V gives CDR1 KGHDR, CDR2 SFDVKD. The CDR3 DNA follows: TGTGCCACCAGTGATTCCTCCACAGGAACCTTC. Translated: CATSDSSTGTF.

The rearrangement joins TRBV7-9 to TRBJ2-5; 9 nucleotides match TRBD2. The CDR3 has 15 amino acids. The J segment lost 1 base and the V segment lost 5 bases, leaving 5 bases of the junction unmatched. Germline V gene sequence: CDR1 SEHNR, CDR2 FQNEAQ (reference sequence). Here the CDR3 reads CASSRHSGGQETQYF. DNA for the CDR3: TGTGCCAGCAGCAGACATAGCGGGGGCCAAGAGACCCAGTACTTC.

The chain links TRBV5-1 to TRBJ2-3, with a possible D match to TRBD2 (5 bases). This CDR3 has 15 amino acids. Germline V gene data show CDR1 as SGHRS and CDR2 as YFSETQ. V lost 5 bases and J 2 bases, leaving 15 bases between the germline ends. CDR3 loop: CASSQFGDSTDTQYF. CDR3 coding DNA: TGCGCCAGCAGTCAATTCGGGGATTCCACAGATACGCAGTATTTT.

This clone was detected only once. The rearrangement links TRBV28 to TRBJ2-3; the match to TRBD1 covers 10 bases. The ends lost 6 bases at V and 6 bases at J; junction bases unmatched: 9. The length of the CDR3 is 15 residues. CDR1 and CDR2 (germline): MDHEN, SYDVKM. CDR3 DNA sequence: TGTGCCAGCAGCGCCTCCGGGACAGGGGAGGATACGCAGTATTTT. Its protein product is CASSASGTGEDTQYF.

The gene calls are TRBV5-1 and TRBJ2-3, with D maybe TRBD2 (7 bases). The V end lost 0 bases, the J end lost 4 bases, and 12 bases lay between the germline ends. The germline gives CDR1 SGHRS, CDR2 YFSETQ. CDR3 size: 15 residues. The CDR3 DNA is TGCGCCAGCAGCTTGGAAGGGGGGGCGGCAGATACGCAGTATTTT. This gives the protein CASSLEGGAADTQYF.

V is TRBV18 and J is TRBJ1-1; D perhaps matches TRBD1 (6 bases). Trimming removed 10 bases from V and 0 bases from J, with 12 bases in between. The CDR3 totals 13 residues. Germline V CDR1 and CDR2: KGHSH, LQKENI. CDR3 in amino acids: CATTDSMNTEAFF. The CDR3 bases are TGTGCCACCACGGACAGCATGAACACTGAAGCTTTCTTT.

This sequence joins TRBV5-1 and TRBJ2-3; TRBD1 is a possible D gene (6 bases). Germline V gene lookup returns CDR1 SGHRS and CDR2 YFSETQ. CDR3 length: 15 residues. The V end was cut by 0 bases, the J end by 1 base, with 9 bases between. The CDR3 DNA reads TGCGCCAGCAGCTTGGACAGGGCTGGCACAGATACGCAGTATTTT. Encoded protein: CASSLDRAGTDTQYF.

This rearrangement joins TRBV19 to TRBJ1-1, with 10 nucleotides matching TRBD1. Germline lookup yields CDR1 LNHDA and CDR2 SQIVND (reference sequence). The trim removed 10 bases at V and 10 bases at J, leaving 9 bases unmatched. The CDR3 is 12 amino acids. The CDR3 region is CATLTGGLGAFF. CDR3 nucleotide sequence: TGTGCCACACTGACAGGGGGCCTAGGAGCTTTCTTT.

The chain recombines TRBV6-5 with TRBJ1-2; maybe TRBD1 (5 bases). Trimming shortened V by 2 bases and J by 0 bases, and 10 bases separated the two germline ends. CDR1 is MNHEY and CDR2 is SVGAGI in the germline V gene. This CDR3 region has 15 residues. In DNA form, the CDR3 reads TGTGCCAGCAGTTACACCAGGGTAACTAACTATGGCTACACCTTC. It codes for CASSYTRVTNYGYTF.

A single count supports this clone. The V call is TRBV6-5, the J call TRBJ1-1, with 7 bases lining up with TRBD1. The CDR3 has 14 residues. Germline CDR1 MNHEY, CDR2 SVGAGI. V gave up 7 bases and J gave up 0 bases; unmatched junction bases: 5. The CDR3 reads CASIETGMNTEAFF. As DNA, the CDR3 is TGTGCCAGCATCGAGACAGGGATGAACACTGAAGCTTTCTTT.

This chain joins TRBV6-5 and TRBJ1-2, with D unresolved. CDR1 is MNHEY, CDR2 SVGAGI, per germline. The CDR3 has 12 residues. The germline V and J ends were trimmed by 0 bases and 12 bases, with 11 bases remaining between them. CDR3 nucleotides: TGTGCCAGCAGTTACTCGGGCATGGGTCACACCTTC. Protein product: CASSYSGMGHTF.

This clone was observed a handful of times. This rearrangement joins TRBV7-2 to TRBJ2-3; 12 bases are shared with TRBD2. Germline V gene data show CDR1 as SGHTA and CDR2 as FQGNSA. This CDR3 contains 14 residues. Trimming at V came to 5 bases and at J to 7 bases, leaving 4 bases not matched to a gene. The CDR3 loop reads CASSLGLAGYTQYF. In DNA form, the CDR3 reads TGTGCCAGCAGCCTGGGACTAGCGGGCTATACGCAGTATTTT.

This sequence joins TRBV6-2 or TRBV6-3 and TRBJ2-7, with TRBD2 as a possible D gene (6 bases). The germline V and J ends were trimmed by 6 bases and 6 bases, with 12 bases remaining between them. Germline assignment: CDR1 MNHEY and CDR2 SVGEGT. The CDR3 runs 12 residues. CDR3 sequence (DNA): TGTGCCAGCAGCCCTGCGGGGCCCGAGCAGTACTTC. This encodes CASSPAGPEQYF.

V usage is TRBV6-5 and J usage is TRBJ2-7; TRBD1 agrees at 11 bases. V lost 6 bases, J lost 3 bases, and 4 bases stayed unmatched. The V gene's germline CDR1 is MNHEY and CDR2 SVGAGI. The CDR3 spans 14 residues. For the CDR3, the DNA is TGTGCCAGCAGGGGACAGGGGGAATTCTACGAGCAGTACTTC. This encodes CASRGQGEFYEQYF.

The chain has TRBV28 and TRBJ2-3; 10 bases align to TRBD1. The CDR3 loop spans 15 amino acids. Trimming removed 6 bases from V and 3 bases from J; junction bases left unmatched: 6. Germline CDR1 reads MDHEN; CDR2 reads SYDVKM. The chain's CDR3 is CASSRTGGGTDTQYF. CDR3 coding DNA: TGTGCCAGCAGCAGGACAGGGGGAGGGACAGATACGCAGTATTTT. Full variable domain (outside the CDR3, taken from reference TRBV28 and TRBJ2-3): DVKVTQSSRYLVKRTGEKVFLECVQDMDHENMFWYRQDPGLGLRLIYFSYDVKMKEKGDIPEGYSVSREKKERFSLILESASTNQTSMYLCASSRTGGGTDTQYFGPGTRLTVL.

The rearrangement links TRBV5-8 to TRBJ2-7, with TRBD1 matching 12 bases. The CDR3 contains 14 residues. Trimming took 3 bases from V and 6 from J; bases not matched to a gene: 4. Germline CDR1 SGHTS, CDR2 YDEGEE. For the CDR3, the DNA is TGTGCCAGCAGCTCGGGACAGGGGGCGTTCGAGCAGTACTTC. This gives the protein CASSSGQGAFEQYF.

The gene calls are TRBV7-6 and TRBJ2-2; a possible D gene is TRBD2 (6 bases). With 3 bases removed from V and 0 bases from J, the gap between germline ends came to 14 bases. Germline CDR1 SGHVS, CDR2 FNYEAQ. This CDR3 comprises 17 residues. The CDR3 here is CASSFRVRGSNTGELFF. The DNA for the CDR3 is TGTGCCAGCAGCTTTAGGGTGCGGGGTTCGAACACCGGGGAGCTGTTTTTT.

This chain uses TRBV7-9 with TRBJ1-3, with 10 bases lining up with TRBD1. V trimming: 7 bases; J trimming: 4 bases; junction bases outside the gene matches: 4. CDR1 and CDR2 (germline): SEHNR, FQNEAQ (reference sequence). The length of the CDR3 is 14 residues. The CDR3 protein is CASKRQGAGNTIYF. CDR3 coding DNA: TGTGCCAGCAAAAGACAGGGGGCCGGAAACACCATATATTTT.

The chain employs TRBV27 and TRBJ1-3; the match to TRBD1 covers 7 bases. The V segment lost 2 bases and the J segment 1 base; nucleotides outside the gene matches: 2. This CDR3 spans 15 amino acids. Germline assignment: CDR1 MNHEY and CDR2 SMNVEV (reference sequence). The CDR3, as DNA: TGTGCCAGCAGTTTAAGGGGGCAATCTGGAAACACCATATATTTT. Translating it yields CASSLRGQSGNTIYF.